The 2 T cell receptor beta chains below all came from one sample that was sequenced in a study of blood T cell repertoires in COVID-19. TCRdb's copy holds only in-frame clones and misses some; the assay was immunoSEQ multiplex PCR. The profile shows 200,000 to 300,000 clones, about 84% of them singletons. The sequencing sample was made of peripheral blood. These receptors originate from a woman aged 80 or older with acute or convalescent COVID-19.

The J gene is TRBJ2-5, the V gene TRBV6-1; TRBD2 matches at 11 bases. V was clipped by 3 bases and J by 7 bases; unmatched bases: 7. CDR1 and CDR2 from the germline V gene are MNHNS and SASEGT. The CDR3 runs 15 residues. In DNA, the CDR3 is TGTGCCAGCAGTGACCTACTAGCGGGAGTAGGGACCCAGTACTTC. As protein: CASSDLLAGVGTQYF.

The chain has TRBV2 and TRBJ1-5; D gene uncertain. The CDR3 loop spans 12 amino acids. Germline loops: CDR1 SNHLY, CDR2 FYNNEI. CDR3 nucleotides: TGTGCAGCGAGGGTGGGCAATCAGCCCCAGCATTTT. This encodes CAARVGNQPQHF.